Each of the 4 T cell receptor beta chains below was sequenced from the same sample in a study of cytotoxic CD8 clonotypes in ibrutinib-treated CLL. Measured with immunoSEQ multiplex PCR; TCRdb has only the in-frame clones, and not every one. The profile covers approximately 190,000 clones, with 75% to 85% appearing a single time and roughly an eighth taken by the ten largest. The sample in question was PBMCs, obtained after 12 months of ibrutinib treatment. Receptors originate from a human donor with chronic lymphocytic leukemia.

V is TRBV4-2 and J is TRBJ2-7, with 11 bases lining up with TRBD2. CDR3 length: 16 amino acids. Germline loops: CDR1 LGHNA, CDR2 YNFKEQ. After removal of 0 bases from V and 3 bases from J, the junction contained 4 bases not matched to a gene. This CDR3 reads CASSQDGLAGGYEQYF. The CDR3 DNA reads as TGTGCCAGCAGCCAAGATGGGCTAGCGGGGGGCTACGAGCAGTACTTC.

The CDR3 DNA is TGCAGCGTTGAAGGCTCCGGACAGTTTACTTACAATGAGCAGTTCTTC. It encodes CSVEGSGQFTYNEQFF. This chain connects TRBV29-1 to TRBJ2-1; possible D gene TRBD1, 6 bases. This CDR3 is 16 amino acids long. CDR1 and CDR2 from the germline V gene are SQVTM and ANQGSEA. Between the trimmed V and J ends, which lost 1 base and 4 bases, there was a span of 17 bases.

The J gene is TRBJ2-7, the V gene TRBV10-3; no clear D gene. CDR1 ENHRY and CDR2 SYGVKD come from the germline V gene. V lost 4 bases and J lost 4, with 8 bases in between. The CDR3 loop spans 12 amino acids. The CDR3 DNA is TGTGCCATCAGTGTTAGAGGTTACGAGCAGTACTTC. Residues: CAISVRGYEQYF.

The J gene is TRBJ1-5, the V gene TRBV15; D perhaps matches TRBD1 (6 bases). The CDR3 totals 19 residues. V dropped 0 bases and J dropped 1 base, with 19 bases sitting between them. Germline V gene data show CDR1 as LNHNV and CDR2 as YYDKDF (reference sequence). The CDR3 bases are TGTGCCACCAGCAGAGACGCATTTGACAGGATAGGCAGCAATCAGCCCCAGCATTTT. Translation: CATSRDAFDRIGSNQPQHF. Full variable domain (missing parts from reference TRBV15 and TRBJ1-5): DAMVIQNPRYQVTQFGKPVTLSCSQTLNHNVMYWYQQKSSQAPKLLFHYYDKDFNNEADTPDNFQSRRPNTSFCFLDIRSPGLGDTAMYLCATSRDAFDRIGSNQPQHFGDGTRLSIL.